This TCR beta chain was captured in a study of beta chain features in type 1 diabetes. This CDR3 comprises 14 residues. Between the trimmed V and J ends, which lost 0 bases and 3 bases, there was a span of 8 bases. Per the germline V gene, CDR1 is SGHTA and CDR2 is FQGNSA. In regard to this clone: Its cognate antigen is unknown.

Sorting that relied on CD45RO/CCR7/CD25/CD127/CD95/CD27 yielded CD4+ naive, central memory, regulatory and stem cell-like memory cells. Sort purity for all populations was recorded as exceeding 98%. Since all of the isolated RNA was reverse transcribed, expressed TCRB transcripts were what got sequenced. Mean read depth for naive, central memory and regulatory T cell samples was roughly 4 million reads. Sequenced by immunoSEQ multiplex PCR; TCRdb stores in-frame clones only, minus some. The data contain about 900,000 clones, about 17% of them singletons. Study-wide points: TCRB repertoires of naive, central memory and Treg cells appeared more similar among patients than among healthy donors.

The rearrangement uses TRBV7-2 and TRBJ1-2; D is unresolved. This clonotype originated in a woman aged 18-30 years in good health. Specimen: naive CD4+ T cells from blood. The CDR3 DNA reads TGTGCCAGCAGCTTAGCGAGGTCAGACTATGGCTACACCTTC. Its protein product is CASSLARSDYGYTF.